This section outlines one T cell receptor (beta chain) sequence together with its context. Its antigen specificity is not known. No per-base quality is available; no much larger clone lies one base away. This sample stems from a study of blood T cell repertoires in COVID-19 (TCRdb year 2020). For the study in its entirety: Samples covering the acute and convalescent phases of COVID-19 were provided by collaborators in the United States, Italy and Spain. The material from the prospective study consisted of cDNA or gDNA derived from T cells, B-cell-depleted T cells, or PBMCs. Subjects who had been exposed to COVID-19, were actively infected with it, or had recovered from it provided the deeply sampled blood TCRbeta repertoires that made up the dataset. The repertoires were made available in a free public database intended to serve as a resource for research on the immune response to SARS-CoV-2. Samples came from the ongoing ImmuneRACE study (first 160 participants) plus 1,254 subjects from 6 global collaborators. A de-identified subject ID, COVID-19 status, age in years and sex were almost always included in the sample metadata. HLA class I and class II types, where available, came from metadata supplied by the sample provider rather than from assay-based typing.

Collaborating institutions collected whole blood in K2EDTA tubes following their own protocols. For TCRbeta analysis, collaborators shipped samples as frozen whole blood, isolated PBMCs, or DNA extracted from either of those sample types. Results and caveats for the whole study, not just this receptor: The quantity of clinical and demographic metadata differed by source and by participant and was supplied without curation.

Based on the germline V gene, the CDR1 and CDR2 sequences are KGHDR and SFDVKD. There are 16 amino acids in the CDR3, from cysteine to phenylalanine inclusive. CDR3 DNA is the only sequence kept; it has 48 bases, read in frame from the first base. Trimming leaves V shorter by 9 bases and J shorter by 0 bases, with the junction holding 6 bases beyond the gene matches. TCRbeta CDR3 regions were amplified from genomic DNA using the immunoSEQ Assay, a bias-controlled multiplex PCR. In the original analysis: The number of nucleated cells in each sample was estimated from the amplification of reference gene primers within the assay. To quantify the absolute abundance of each unique TCRbeta CDR3 rearrangement, sequence reads were collapsed and filtered. For each sample, productive Simpson clonality was calculated as the square root of Simpson's diversity index across productive rearrangements. TCRdb provides this immuneACCESS table in a form limited to in-frame rearrangements. Some clones are lacking; in checked studies, under half of them reflect an unresolved V gene, and why the rest are absent is not known. V and J calls and clone size are as listed in that table; D and trimming were resolved from the DNA. The sample table contains 150,000 to 200,000 clones; only one count was recorded for approximately 86% of them. The ten top clones hold roughly 3% of the sample.

The sample comprised peripheral blood. The V gene is TRBV24-1 and the J gene is TRBJ2-2; TRBD2 matches 10 bases in the middle. The TCR sequence derives from a man in his 70s with acute or convalescent COVID-19. The CDR3 reads CATGSGRVANTGELFF. The DNA reads as follows: TGTGCCACCGGGAGCGGGAGGGTCGCGAACACCGGGGAGCTGTTTTTT.